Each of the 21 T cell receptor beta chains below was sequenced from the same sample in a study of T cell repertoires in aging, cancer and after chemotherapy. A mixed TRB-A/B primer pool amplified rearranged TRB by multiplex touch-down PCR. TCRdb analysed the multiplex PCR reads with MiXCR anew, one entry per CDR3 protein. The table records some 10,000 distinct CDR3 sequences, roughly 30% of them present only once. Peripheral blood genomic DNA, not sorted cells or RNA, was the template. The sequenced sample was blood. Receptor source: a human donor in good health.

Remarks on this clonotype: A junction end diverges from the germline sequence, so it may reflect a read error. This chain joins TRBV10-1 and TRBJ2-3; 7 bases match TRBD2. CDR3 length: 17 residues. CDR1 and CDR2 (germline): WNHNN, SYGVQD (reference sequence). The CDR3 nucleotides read TGTGCCAGCAGTTCCCTTCCAGCGGGATTGAGCACAGATACGCAGTATTTT. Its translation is CASSSLPAGLSTDTQYF.

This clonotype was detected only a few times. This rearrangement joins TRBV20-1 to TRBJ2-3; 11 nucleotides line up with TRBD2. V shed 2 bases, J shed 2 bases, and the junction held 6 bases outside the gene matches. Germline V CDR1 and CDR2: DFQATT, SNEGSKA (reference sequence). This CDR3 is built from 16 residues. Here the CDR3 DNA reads TGCAGTGCTAGACCCTTGACTAGCGGGGACACAGATACGCAGTATTTT. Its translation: CSARPLTSGDTDTQYF.

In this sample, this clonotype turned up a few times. The DNA for the CDR3 is TGTGCCAGCAGTTGGAGCAGCTCTGGAAACACCATATATTTT. Its translation: CASSWSSSGNTIYF. This chain joins TRBV6-2 or TRBV6-3 and TRBJ1-3; no clear D gene. The CDR3 covers 14 residues. V lost 4 bases and J lost 0, with 7 bases in between. CDR1 and CDR2 (germline): MNHEY, SVGEGT.

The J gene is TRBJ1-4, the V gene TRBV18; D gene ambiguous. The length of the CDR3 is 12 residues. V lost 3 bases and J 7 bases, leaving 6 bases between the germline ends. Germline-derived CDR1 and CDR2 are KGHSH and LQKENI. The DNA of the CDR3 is TGTGCCAGCTCACCTACCTCTGAAAAACTGTTTTTT. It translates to CASSPTSEKLFF. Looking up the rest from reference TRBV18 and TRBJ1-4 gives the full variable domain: NAGVMQNPRHLVRRRGQEARLRCSPMKGHSHVYWYRQLPEEGLKFMVYLQKENIIDESGMPKERFSAEFPKEGPSILRIQQVVRGDSAAYFCASSPTSEKLFFGSGTQLSVL.

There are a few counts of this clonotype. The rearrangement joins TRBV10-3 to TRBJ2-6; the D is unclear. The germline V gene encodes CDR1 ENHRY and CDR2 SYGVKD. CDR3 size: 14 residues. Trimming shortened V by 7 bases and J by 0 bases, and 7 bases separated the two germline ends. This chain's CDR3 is CAITQSSGANVLTF. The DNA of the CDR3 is TGTGCCATCACGCAATCCTCTGGGGCCAACGTCCTGACTTTC.

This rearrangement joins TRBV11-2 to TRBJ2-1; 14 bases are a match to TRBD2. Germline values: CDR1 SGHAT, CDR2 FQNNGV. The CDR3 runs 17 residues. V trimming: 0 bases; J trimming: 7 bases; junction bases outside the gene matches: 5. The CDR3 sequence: CASSLDWGLAGANEQFF. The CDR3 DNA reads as TGTGCCAGCAGCTTAGATTGGGGACTAGCGGGAGCGAATGAGCAGTTCTTC.

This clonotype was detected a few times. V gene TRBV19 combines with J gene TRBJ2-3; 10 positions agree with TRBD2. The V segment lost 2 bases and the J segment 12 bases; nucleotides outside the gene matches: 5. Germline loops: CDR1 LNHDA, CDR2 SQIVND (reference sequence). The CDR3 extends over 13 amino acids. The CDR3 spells CASSISAGGIQYF. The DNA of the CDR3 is TGTGCCAGTAGTATATCAGCGGGAGGGATCCAGTATTTT.

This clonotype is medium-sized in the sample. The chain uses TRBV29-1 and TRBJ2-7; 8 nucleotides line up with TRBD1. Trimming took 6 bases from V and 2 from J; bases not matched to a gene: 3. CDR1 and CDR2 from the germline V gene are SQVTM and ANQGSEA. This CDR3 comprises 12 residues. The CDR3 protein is CSVEQGAYEQYF. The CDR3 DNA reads TGCAGCGTGGAACAGGGGGCCTACGAGCAGTACTTC.

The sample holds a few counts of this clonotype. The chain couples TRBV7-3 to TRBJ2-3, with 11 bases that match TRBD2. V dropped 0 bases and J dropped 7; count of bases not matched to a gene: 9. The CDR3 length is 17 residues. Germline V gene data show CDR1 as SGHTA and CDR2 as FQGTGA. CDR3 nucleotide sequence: TGTGCCAGCAGCTTAACCCCCCTAGCGGGGGGAGGGAATACGCAGTATTTT. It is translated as CASSLTPLAGGGNTQYF.

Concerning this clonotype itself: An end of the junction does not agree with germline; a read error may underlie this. In DNA, the CDR3 is TGTGCCAGCAGCTTAGCGGCCAATGAGCAGATCTTC. It translates to CASSLAANEQIF. The gene calls are TRBV7-2 and TRBJ2-1; D unclear. CDR1 and CDR2 from the germline V gene are SGHTA and FQGNSA. CDR3 length equals 12 residues.

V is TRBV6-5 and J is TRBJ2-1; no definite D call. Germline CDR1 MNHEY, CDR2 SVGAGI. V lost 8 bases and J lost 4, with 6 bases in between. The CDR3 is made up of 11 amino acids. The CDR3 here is CASSLYNEQFF. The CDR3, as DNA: TGTGCCAGCTCGCTTTACAATGAGCAGTTCTTC.

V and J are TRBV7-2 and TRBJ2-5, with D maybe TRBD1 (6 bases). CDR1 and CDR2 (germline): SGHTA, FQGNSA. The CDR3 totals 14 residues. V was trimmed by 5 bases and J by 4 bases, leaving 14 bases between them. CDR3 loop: CASSTIQGRETQYF. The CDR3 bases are TGTGCCAGCAGCACCATACAGGGAAGAGAGACCCAGTACTTC.

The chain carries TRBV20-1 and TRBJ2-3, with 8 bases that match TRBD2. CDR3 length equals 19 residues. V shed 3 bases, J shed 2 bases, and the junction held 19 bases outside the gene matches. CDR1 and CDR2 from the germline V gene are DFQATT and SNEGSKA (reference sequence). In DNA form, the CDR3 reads TGCAGTGCTAGGATTGTACCGGGACTAGAAGGGTCGGACACAGATACGCAGTATTTT. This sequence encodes CSARIVPGLEGSDTDTQYF.

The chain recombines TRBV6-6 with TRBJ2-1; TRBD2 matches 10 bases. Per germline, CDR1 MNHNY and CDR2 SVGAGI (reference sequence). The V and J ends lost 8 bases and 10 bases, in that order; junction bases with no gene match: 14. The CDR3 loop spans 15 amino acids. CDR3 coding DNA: TGTGCCAGCTCATACCAGGGGCTAGCGGGAGACGAGCAGTTCTTC. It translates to CASSYQGLAGDEQFF.

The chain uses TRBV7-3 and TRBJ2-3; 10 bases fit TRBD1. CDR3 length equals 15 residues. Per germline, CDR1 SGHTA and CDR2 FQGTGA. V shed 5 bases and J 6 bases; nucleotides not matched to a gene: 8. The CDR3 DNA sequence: TGTGCCAGCAGCCCCGAGGGACAGGGGTGGGATACGCAGTATTTT. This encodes CASSPEGQGWDTQYF.

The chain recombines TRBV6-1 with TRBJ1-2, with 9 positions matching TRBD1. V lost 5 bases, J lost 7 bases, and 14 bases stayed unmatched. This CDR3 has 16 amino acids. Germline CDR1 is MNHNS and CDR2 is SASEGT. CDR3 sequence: CASSTEKGQGFSGYTF. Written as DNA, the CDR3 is TGTGCCAGCAGTACGGAAAAAGGACAGGGGTTCTCTGGCTACACCTTC.

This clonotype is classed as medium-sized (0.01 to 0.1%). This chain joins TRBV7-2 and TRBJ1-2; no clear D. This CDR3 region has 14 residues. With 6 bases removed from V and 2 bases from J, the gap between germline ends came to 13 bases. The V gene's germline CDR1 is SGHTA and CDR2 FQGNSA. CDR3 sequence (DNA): TGTGCCAGCAGTCAGACCACAGTGAACTATGGCTACACCTTC. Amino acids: CASSQTTVNYGYTF.

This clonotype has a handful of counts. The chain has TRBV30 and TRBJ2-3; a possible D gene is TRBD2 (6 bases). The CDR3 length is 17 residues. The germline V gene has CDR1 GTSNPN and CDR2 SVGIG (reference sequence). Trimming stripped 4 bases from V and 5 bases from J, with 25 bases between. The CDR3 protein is CAWTEDRRVRRQDTQYF. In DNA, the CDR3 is TGTGCCTGGACCGAGGACCGGAGGGTTCGACGCCAAGATACGCAGTATTTT.

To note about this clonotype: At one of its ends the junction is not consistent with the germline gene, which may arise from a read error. The CDR3 DNA follows: TGCGCCAGCAGCACAACAGGGGTTCGGGAGACCCAGTACTTC. Its protein is CASSTTGVRETQYF. This chain joins TRBV4-2 and TRBJ2-5; 7 nucleotides line up with TRBD1. The V gene's germline CDR1 is LGHNA and CDR2 YNFKEQ. The CDR3 has 14 residues.

This CDR3 is CASSLTGSSYEQYF. For the CDR3, the DNA is TGTGCCAGCAGTTTAACAGGGTCGTCCTACGAGCAGTACTTC. The chain links TRBV12-3 or TRBV12-4 to TRBJ2-7; perhaps TRBD1 as D (6 bases). The CDR3 covers 14 residues. V was shortened by 2 bases and J by 1 base, with 9 bases between the two germline ends.

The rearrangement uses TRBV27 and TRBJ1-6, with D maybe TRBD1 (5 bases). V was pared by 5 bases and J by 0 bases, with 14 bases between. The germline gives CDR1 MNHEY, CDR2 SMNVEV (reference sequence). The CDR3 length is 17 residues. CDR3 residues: CASSPGGTRSYNSPLHF. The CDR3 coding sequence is TGTGCCAGCAGTCCCGGAGGGACGCGCTCCTATAATTCACCCCTCCACTTT.